This T cell receptor (beta chain) was documented in a study of naive and memory T cell subsets. CDR3 length: 16 amino acids. The germline CDR1 and CDR2 sequences are MNHEY and SMNVEV (reference sequence). V dropped 2 bases and J dropped 0; count of bases not matched to a gene: 6. An equimolar mix of two oligonucleotides served as the beta constant-region primer for TRBC1 and TRBC2. The ligated cDNA underwent four PCR rounds using SP2 and nested alpha and beta constant-region primers. TCRdb called the UMI-ligation and nested PCR reads again in MiXCR, with one record for every CDR3 protein. This sample has some 82,000 distinct CDR3 sequences, with about 10% found just once.

The chain is built from TRBV27 and TRBJ2-7, with 8 nucleotides matching TRBD2. This sequence originates from a human donor in good health. The sequencing sample was made of naive CD8+ T cells from blood. For the CDR3, the DNA is TGTGCCAGCAGTTTAGTAGCGGGGATGAGCTCCTACGAGCAGTACTTC. Protein: CASSLVAGMSSYEQYF.